Following are 31 T cell receptor beta chains from one sample sequenced in a study of cytomegalovirus exposure and HLA in healthy donors. It was with 60 Vbeta and 13 Jbeta primers that the PCR ran. TCRdb keeps only in-frame clones here, not all; method: immunoSEQ multiplex PCR. This listing includes about 48,000 clones. The sequenced sample was PBMCs. These receptors originate from a middle-aged woman in good health and CMV-seronegative.

This sequence joins TRBV4-1 and TRBJ2-7; 11 bases fit TRBD2. This CDR3 is 16 amino acids long. V was clipped by 2 bases and J by 2 bases; unmatched bases: 5. Germline CDR1 and CDR2: MGHRA and YSYEKL. The CDR3 DNA is TGCGCCAGCAGCCAACCGACTAGCGGGAACACCTACGAGCAGTACTTC. Translation: CASSQPTSGNTYEQYF.

The V call is TRBV7-9, the J call TRBJ1-2; possible D gene TRBD1, 5 bases. The CDR3 is 13 amino acids. The germline V and J ends were trimmed by 3 bases and 2 bases, with 7 bases remaining between them. Germline V gives CDR1 SEHNR, CDR2 FQNEAQ (reference sequence). CDR3 sequence (DNA): TGTGCCAGCAGCTTCCCAGGGAACTATGGCTACACCTTC. Translating it yields CASSFPGNYGYTF.

This chain uses TRBV27 with TRBJ1-5; weak D call: TRBD1 (6 bases). With 3 bases removed from V and 0 bases from J, the gap between germline ends came to 9 bases. Per germline, CDR1 MNHEY and CDR2 SMNVEV (reference sequence). CDR3 length equals 15 residues. The CDR3 is CASSFSGVSNQPQHF. In nucleotides, the CDR3 is TGTGCCAGCAGTTTTTCAGGGGTTAGCAATCAGCCCCAGCATTTT.

The V and J genes are TRBV27 and TRBJ2-5; D gene uncertain. Germline V gene sequence: CDR1 MNHEY, CDR2 SMNVEV (reference sequence). This CDR3 is built from 14 residues. V lost 7 bases, J lost 5 bases, and 17 bases lay in between. CDR3 nucleotides: TGTGCCAGCATGGTCCCCGGAGCCGGGGAGACCCAGTACTTC. Its translation: CASMVPGAGETQYF.

The gene calls are TRBV7-2 and TRBJ2-7; the D is unclear. Trimming cost V 5 bases and J 2 bases, with 10 bases left between them. CDR3 length equals 13 residues. Germline V gives CDR1 SGHTA, CDR2 FQGNSA. The CDR3 DNA reads as TGTGCCAGCAGCCCCGTTAGCACCTACGAGCAGTACTTC. It specifies CASSPVSTYEQYF.

This sequence joins TRBV18 and TRBJ2-1; 9 bases agree with TRBD2. CDR3 size: 16 residues. Looked up from germline, CDR1 is KGHSH and CDR2 is LQKENI. V gave up 0 bases and J gave up 0 bases; unmatched junction bases: 0. The CDR3 DNA reads TGTGCCAGCTCACCACCTAGCGGGAGCTCCTACAATGAGCAGTTCTTC. Translated, it gives CASSPPSGSSYNEQFF.

The V call is TRBV6-5, the J call TRBJ2-5; TRBD2 matches at 7 bases. V trimming: 4 bases; J trimming: 4 bases; junction bases outside the gene matches: 3. The CDR3 runs 13 residues. The germline gives CDR1 MNHEY, CDR2 SVGAGI. In DNA form, the CDR3 reads TGTGCCAGCAGTTCCTGGGGGGGAGAGACCCAGTACTTC. It is translated as CASSSWGGETQYF.

This chain joins TRBV10-3 and TRBJ2-7; D is uncertain. Germline values: CDR1 ENHRY, CDR2 SYGVKD. This CDR3 has 15 residues. The V end lost 0 bases, the J end lost 3 bases, and 12 bases lay between the germline ends. CDR3 loop: CAISESLVAYYEQYF. CDR3 bases: TGTGCCATCAGTGAGTCACTGGTCGCCTACTACGAGCAGTACTTC.

This chain uses TRBV13 with TRBJ2-2, with a weak D call TRBD1 (5 bases). Germline V gene data show CDR1 as PRHDT and CDR2 as FYEKMQ (reference sequence). This CDR3 is built from 13 residues. The V and J ends lost 5 bases and 5 bases respectively, with 9 bases between them. This CDR3 is CASSLDRTGELFF. In DNA, the CDR3 is TGTGCCAGCAGCCTAGACAGAACCGGGGAGCTGTTTTTT.

The chain links TRBV5-4 to TRBJ2-7; 9 bases fit TRBD1. The CDR3 spans 15 residues. The V gene's germline CDR1 is SGHNT and CDR2 YYREEE (reference sequence). V shed 3 bases and J 1 base; nucleotides not matched to a gene: 5. The CDR3: CASSSVGQGSYEQYF. The DNA for the CDR3 is TGTGCCAGCAGCTCCGTTGGACAGGGGTCCTACGAGCAGTACTTC. The complete variable domain, with remaining parts taken from reference TRBV5-4 and TRBJ2-7, reads ETGVTQSPTHLIKTRGQQVTLRCSSQSGHNTVSWYQQALGQGPQFIFQYYREEENGRGNFPPRFSGLQFPNYSSELNVNALELDDSALYLCASSSVGQGSYEQYFGPGTRLTVT.

The genes are TRBV14 and TRBJ2-7, with 7 nucleotides matching TRBD1. The V gene end was trimmed by 5 bases and the J gene end by 7 bases; junction bases not matched to a gene: 14. CDR1 is SGHDN, CDR2 FVKESK, per germline. This CDR3 is 15 amino acids long. The CDR3 DNA reads TGTGCCAGCAGCAACAGACAGGGCAGAGGTAGGGAGCAGTACTTC. Its protein is CASSNRQGRGREQYF. Full variable domain (remainder filled in from reference TRBV14 and TRBJ2-7): EAGVTQFPSHSVIEKGQTVTLRCDPISGHDNLYWYRRVMGKEIKFLLHFVKESKQDESGMPNNRFLAERTGGTYSTLKVQPAELEDSGVYFCASSNRQGRGREQYFGPGTRLTVT.

The V gene is TRBV6-6, the J gene TRBJ2-7, with D possibly being TRBD2 (5 bases). The V end was cut by 8 bases, the J end by 2 bases, with 16 bases between. CDR1 is MNHNY and CDR2 is SVGAGI in the germline V gene (reference sequence). The CDR3 covers 14 residues. Here the CDR3 DNA reads TGTGCCAGCCTTCGATCGACCGGGGCCTACGAGCAGTACTTC. Protein sequence: CASLRSTGAYEQYF.

The chain joins TRBV4-1 to TRBJ1-4, with 8 bases lining up with TRBD1. The germline gives CDR1 MGHRA, CDR2 YSYEKL. Losses at the gene ends were 1 base for V and 2 bases for J; bases not matched to a gene: 3. The CDR3 runs 16 residues. The chain's CDR3 is CASSQAGTGTNEKLFF. CDR3 sequence (DNA): TGCGCCAGCAGCCAAGCCGGGACAGGTACTAATGAAAAACTGTTTTTT.

The rearrangement links TRBV28 to TRBJ2-7, with 7 positions matching TRBD1. The CDR3 has 16 residues. Germline loops: CDR1 MDHEN, CDR2 SYDVKM. V was clipped by 6 bases and J by 3 bases; unmatched bases: 14. The CDR3 loop is CASSRGQDARLYEQYF. The CDR3 DNA reads TGTGCCAGCAGCCGAGGACAGGATGCAAGGCTCTACGAGCAGTACTTC.

The gene calls are TRBV7-9 and TRBJ2-5; tentative D call: TRBD1 (6 bases). The CDR3 consists of 14 residues. V was clipped by 4 bases and J by 4 bases, with 13 bases between them. CDR1 is SEHNR and CDR2 is FQNEAQ in the germline V gene (reference sequence). CDR3 DNA sequence: TGTGCCAGCAGCTCACGTAGGGGGTTAGAGACCCAGTACTTC. It encodes CASSSRRGLETQYF.

The chain joins TRBV15 to TRBJ2-6; TRBD1 aligns across 11 bases. V lost 1 base and J lost 2; bases outside the gene matches: 4. CDR1 and CDR2 from the germline V gene are LNHNV and YYDKDF (reference sequence). The CDR3 is 18 amino acids. Written as DNA, the CDR3 is TGTGCCACCAGCAGAGGCGGACAGGGGGCGCCTGGGGCCAACGTCCTGACTTTC. Translating gives CATSRGGQGAPGANVLTF.

The CDR3 region is CASSQATSTSYYEQYF. As DNA, the CDR3 is TGCGCCAGCAGCCAGGCTACTAGCACCAGTTACTACGAGCAGTACTTC. This chain joins TRBV4-1 and TRBJ2-7; a weak D match, TRBD2 (6 bases). The CDR3 spans 16 residues. V was cut by 3 bases and J by 3 bases, with 18 bases left in between. Germline V gives CDR1 MGHRA, CDR2 YSYEKL.

The rearrangement links TRBV5-1 to TRBJ2-6; D unresolved. The CDR3 runs to 17 residues. Trimming removed 0 bases at V and 0 bases at J, with 10 bases between. Germline V lookup: CDR1 SGHRS, CDR2 YFSETQ. The CDR3 sequence is CASSLAERSSGANVLTF. As DNA, the CDR3 is TGCGCCAGCAGCTTGGCGGAGCGCAGCTCTGGGGCCAACGTCCTGACTTTC.

As regards this clone: One end of the junction does not line up with germline, which may come from a read error. CDR3 protein: CASSSDLSSDNEQFF. The CDR3 DNA is TGTGCCAGCAGCTCGGATCTTAGCTCCGACAATGAGCAGTTCTTC. This chain links TRBV7-3 with TRBJ2-1; no clear D. Germline V gene lookup returns CDR1 SGHTA and CDR2 FQGTGA. The CDR3 is 15 residues long.

This rearrangement joins TRBV6-1 to TRBJ1-1; no clear D gene. CDR1 and CDR2 from the germline V gene are MNHNS and SASEGT. V lost 3 bases and J 6 bases, leaving 17 bases between the germline ends. The CDR3 is 15 amino acids. The CDR3 loop is CASSDPGTRRSEAFF. CDR3 DNA: TGTGCCAGCAGTGACCCGGGAACAAGACGATCTGAAGCTTTCTTT.

This sequence joins TRBV5-1 and TRBJ2-6; a weak D match, TRBD1 (5 bases). Per germline, CDR1 SGHRS and CDR2 YFSETQ. Trimming pared 0 bases from V and 0 bases from J, leaving 10 bases between. This CDR3 has 17 residues. In DNA, the CDR3 is TGCGCCAGCAGCTTGGTTCTGGGGCTCTCTGGGGCCAACGTCCTGACTTTC. Translating gives CASSLVLGLSGANVLTF.

This chain uses TRBV18 with TRBJ2-2; 8 nucleotides align to TRBD1. CDR1 KGHSH and CDR2 LQKENI come from the germline V gene. CDR3 length equals 16 residues. Unmatched junction bases numbered 3, after V lost 2 bases and J lost 1 base. CDR3: CASSPADRGNTGELFF. In DNA form, the CDR3 reads TGTGCCAGCTCACCAGCCGACAGGGGGAACACCGGGGAGCTGTTTTTT.

This chain connects TRBV7-2 to TRBJ1-1; D perhaps matches TRBD1 (6 bases). The V end was cut by 2 bases, the J end by 10 bases, with 8 bases between. The CDR3 has 11 residues. Germline values: CDR1 SGHTA, CDR2 FQGNSA. CDR3 DNA sequence: TGTGCCAGCAGCTTAAAGGGGGTAGCTTTCTTT. As protein: CASSLKGVAFF.

The chain uses TRBV12-5 and TRBJ2-3; the D is unclear. This CDR3 is built from 13 residues. The V gene lost 1 base and the J gene lost 1 base, with 3 bases spanning the gap. Germline CDR1 LGHNT, CDR2 FRNRAP. The CDR3 DNA is TGTGCTAGTGGTTTGGCCGGCACAGATACGCAGTATTTT. Its protein is CASGLAGTDTQYF.

The chain's CDR3 is CASSLAGGATDTQYF. The CDR3, as DNA: TGTGCCAGCAGCTTAGCGGGGGGGGCCACAGATACGCAGTATTTT. The rearrangement uses TRBV7-2 and TRBJ2-3, with D maybe TRBD2 (7 bases). CDR3 length: 15 residues. Trimming took 0 bases from V and 2 from J, leaving 9 bases between them. CDR1 SGHTA and CDR2 FQGNSA come from the germline V gene.

The CDR3 nucleotides read TGTGCCAGCTCACCGCCGGGACAGCACTACGAGCAGTACTTC. This translates into CASSPPGQHYEQYF. The rearrangement links TRBV18 to TRBJ2-7, with 7 bases fitting TRBD1. J was trimmed by 3 bases and V by 3 bases; bases with no gene match: 5. The CDR3 totals 14 residues. Germline values: CDR1 KGHSH, CDR2 LQKENI.

The chain employs TRBV15 and TRBJ2-1; D is uncertain. Trimming shortened V by 6 bases and J by 8 bases, and 8 bases separated the two germline ends. The V gene's germline CDR1 is LNHNV and CDR2 YYDKDF (reference sequence). The length of the CDR3 is 11 residues. The CDR3 sequence is CATRETDEQFF. Written as DNA, the CDR3 is TGTGCCACCAGGGAGACGGATGAGCAGTTCTTC. The entire variable domain, with the rest obtained from reference TRBV15 and TRBJ2-1, is as follows: DAMVIQNPRYQVTQFGKPVTLSCSQTLNHNVMYWYQQKSSQAPKLLFHYYDKDFNNEADTPDNFQSRRPNTSFCFLDIRSPGLGDTAMYLCATRETDEQFFGPGTRLTVL.

The chain employs TRBV28 and TRBJ1-2; 8 bases agree with TRBD1. J gave up 6 bases and V 6 bases, and 18 bases lay outside the gene matches. The CDR3 has 17 residues. CDR1 MDHEN and CDR2 SYDVKM come from the germline V gene. The CDR3 here is CASSTIRGRIGSNGYTF. The DNA for the CDR3 is TGTGCCAGCAGCACAATCAGGGGGCGCATAGGGTCTAATGGCTACACCTTC.

The rearrangement uses TRBV4-3 and TRBJ1-2; D may be TRBD1 (6 bases). V was clipped by 0 bases and J by 4 bases, with 9 bases between them. The CDR3 is made up of 14 amino acids. Germline-derived CDR1 and CDR2 are LGHNA and YSLEER. The CDR3 here is CASSQDRTVYGYTF. The DNA of the CDR3 is TGCGCCAGCAGCCAAGATAGGACAGTCTATGGCTACACCTTC.

V and J are TRBV5-1 and TRBJ2-7; 10 bases fit TRBD1. This CDR3 has 17 residues. The J segment lost 2 bases and the V segment lost 0 bases, leaving 8 bases of the junction unmatched. The germline CDR1 and CDR2 sequences are SGHRS and YFSETQ. The CDR3 nucleotides are TGCGCCAGCAGCTTGGGAGTCGGGACAGGGGTTGCCTACGAGCAGTACTTC. Translation: CASSLGVGTGVAYEQYF.

The V gene is TRBV6-5, the J gene TRBJ2-1; the match to TRBD2 covers 10 bases. The CDR3 totals 14 residues. Germline CDR1 is MNHEY and CDR2 is SVGAGI. J lost 4 bases, V lost 6 bases, and 3 bases had no gene match. This CDR3 is CASSTSGDYNEQFF. CDR3 in DNA: TGTGCCAGCAGCACTAGCGGGGATTACAATGAGCAGTTCTTC.